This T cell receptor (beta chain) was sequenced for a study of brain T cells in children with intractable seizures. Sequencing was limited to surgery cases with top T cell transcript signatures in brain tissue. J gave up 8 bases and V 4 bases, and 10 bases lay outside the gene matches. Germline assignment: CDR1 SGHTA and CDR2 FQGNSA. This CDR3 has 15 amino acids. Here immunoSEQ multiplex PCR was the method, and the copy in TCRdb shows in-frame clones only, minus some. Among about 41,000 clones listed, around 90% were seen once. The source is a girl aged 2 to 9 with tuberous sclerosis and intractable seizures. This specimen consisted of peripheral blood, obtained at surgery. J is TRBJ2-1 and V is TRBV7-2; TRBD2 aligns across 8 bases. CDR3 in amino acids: CASSSKAGGVYEQFF. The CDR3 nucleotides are TGTGCCAGCAGCTCCAAGGCGGGGGGCGTATATGAGCAGTTCTTC.